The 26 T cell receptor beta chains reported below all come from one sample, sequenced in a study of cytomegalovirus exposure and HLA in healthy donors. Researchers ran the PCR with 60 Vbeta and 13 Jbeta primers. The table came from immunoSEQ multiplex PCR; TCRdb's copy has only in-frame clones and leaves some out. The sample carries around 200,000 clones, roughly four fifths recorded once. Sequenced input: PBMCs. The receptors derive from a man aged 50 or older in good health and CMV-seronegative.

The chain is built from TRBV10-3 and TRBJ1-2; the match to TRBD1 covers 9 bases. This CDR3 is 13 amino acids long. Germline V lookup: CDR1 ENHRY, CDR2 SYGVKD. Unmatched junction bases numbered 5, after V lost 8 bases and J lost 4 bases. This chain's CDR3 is CAIALTGGYGYTF. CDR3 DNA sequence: TGTGCCATCGCCCTGACAGGGGGCTATGGCTACACCTTC.

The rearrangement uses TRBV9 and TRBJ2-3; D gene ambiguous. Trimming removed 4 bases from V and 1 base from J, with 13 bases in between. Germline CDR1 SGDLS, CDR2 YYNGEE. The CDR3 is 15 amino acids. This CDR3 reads CASSSRGVGTDTQYF. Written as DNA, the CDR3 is TGTGCCAGCAGCTCCCGCGGAGTGGGCACAGATACGCAGTATTTT.

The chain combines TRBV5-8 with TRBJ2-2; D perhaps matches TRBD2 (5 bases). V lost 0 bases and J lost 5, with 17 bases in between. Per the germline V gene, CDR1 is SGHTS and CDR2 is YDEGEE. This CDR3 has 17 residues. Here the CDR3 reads CASSLAVDPPGTGELFF. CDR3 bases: TGTGCCAGCAGCTTGGCCGTTGATCCTCCGGGGACCGGGGAGCTGTTTTTT.

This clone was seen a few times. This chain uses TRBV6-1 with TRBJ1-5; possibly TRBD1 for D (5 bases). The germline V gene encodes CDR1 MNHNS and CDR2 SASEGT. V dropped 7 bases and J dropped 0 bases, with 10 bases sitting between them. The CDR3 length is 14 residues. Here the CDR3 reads CASTRDFSNQPQHF. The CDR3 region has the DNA TGTGCCAGCACCAGGGACTTTAGCAATCAGCCCCAGCATTTT.

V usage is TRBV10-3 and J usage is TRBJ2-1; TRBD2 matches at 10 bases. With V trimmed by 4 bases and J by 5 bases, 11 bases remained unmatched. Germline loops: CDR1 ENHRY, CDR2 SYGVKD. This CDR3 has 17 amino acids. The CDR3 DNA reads TGTGCCATCAGTGGCCCCTTAGTAGCGGGGGGTCACAATGAGCAGTTCTTC. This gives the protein CAISGPLVAGGHNEQFF.

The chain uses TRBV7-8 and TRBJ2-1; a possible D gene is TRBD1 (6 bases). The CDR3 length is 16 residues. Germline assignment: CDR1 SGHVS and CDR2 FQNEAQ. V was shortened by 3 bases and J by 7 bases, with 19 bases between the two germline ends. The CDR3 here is CASSFLAGQIRNEQFF. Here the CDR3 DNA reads TGTGCCAGCAGCTTCCTTGCCGGACAGATTCGGAATGAGCAGTTCTTC.

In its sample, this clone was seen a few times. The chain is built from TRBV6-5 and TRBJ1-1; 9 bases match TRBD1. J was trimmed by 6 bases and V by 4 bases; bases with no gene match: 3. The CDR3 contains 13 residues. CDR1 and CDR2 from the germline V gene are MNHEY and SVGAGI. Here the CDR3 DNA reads TGTGCCAGCAGTTGGGACAGGGACGCTGAAGCTTTCTTT. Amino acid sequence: CASSWDRDAEAFF.

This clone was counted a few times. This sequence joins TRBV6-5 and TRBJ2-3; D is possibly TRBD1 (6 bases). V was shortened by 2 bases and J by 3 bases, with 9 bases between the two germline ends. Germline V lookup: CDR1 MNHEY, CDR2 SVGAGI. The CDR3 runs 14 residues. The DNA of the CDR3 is TGTGCCAGCAGTTACCACAGGGAAACAGATACGCAGTATTTT. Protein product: CASSYHRETDTQYF.

The CDR3 bases are TGTGCCAGCAGCCCATCTCAGGTTAGCTCCTACGAGCAGTACTTC. It is translated as CASSPSQVSSYEQYF. The gene calls are TRBV7-2 and TRBJ2-7, with no clear D. V lost 5 bases and J lost 0, with 14 bases in between. The germline gives CDR1 SGHTA, CDR2 FQGNSA. The CDR3 has 15 residues.

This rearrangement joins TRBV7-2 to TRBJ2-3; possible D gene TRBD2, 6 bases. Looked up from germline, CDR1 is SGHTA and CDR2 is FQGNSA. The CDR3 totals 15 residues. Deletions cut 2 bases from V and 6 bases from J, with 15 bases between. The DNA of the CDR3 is TGTGCCAGCAGCTTACGGGAGAGTCCTGGTGATACGCAGTATTTT. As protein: CASSLRESPGDTQYF.

In DNA form, the CDR3 reads TGTGCCTGGACGGCGGGAACCTCCTACAATGAGCAGTTCTTC. Encoded protein: CAWTAGTSYNEQFF. The chain is built from TRBV30 and TRBJ2-1; D is perhaps TRBD2 (6 bases). Trimming stripped 4 bases from V and 0 bases from J, with 10 bases between. Germline values: CDR1 GTSNPN, CDR2 SVGIG (reference sequence). This CDR3 is built from 14 residues.

The CDR3 region is CASSQEEGGPNAYNEQFF. CDR3 sequence (DNA): TGTGCCAGCAGCCAAGAGGAGGGGGGGCCCAACGCCTACAATGAGCAGTTCTTC. J is TRBJ2-1 and V is TRBV4-2; tentatively, D is TRBD2 (7 bases). The CDR3 loop spans 18 amino acids. Germline CDR1 LGHNA, CDR2 YNFKEQ. V was trimmed by 0 bases and J by 2 bases, leaving 17 bases between them.

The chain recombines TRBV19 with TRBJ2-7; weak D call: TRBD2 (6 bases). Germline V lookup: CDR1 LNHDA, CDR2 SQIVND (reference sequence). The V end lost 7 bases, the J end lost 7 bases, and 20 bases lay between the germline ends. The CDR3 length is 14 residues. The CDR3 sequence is CASTNGPGRKEQYF. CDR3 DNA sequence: TGTGCCAGTACCAACGGGCCAGGGAGGAAGGAGCAGTACTTC.

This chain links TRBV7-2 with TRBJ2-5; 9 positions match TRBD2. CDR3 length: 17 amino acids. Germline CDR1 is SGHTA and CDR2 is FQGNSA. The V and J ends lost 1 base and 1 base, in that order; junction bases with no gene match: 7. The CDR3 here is CASSLVGGGALQETQYF. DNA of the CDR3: TGTGCCAGCAGCTTAGTCGGCGGGGGGGCCCTCCAAGAGACCCAGTACTTC.

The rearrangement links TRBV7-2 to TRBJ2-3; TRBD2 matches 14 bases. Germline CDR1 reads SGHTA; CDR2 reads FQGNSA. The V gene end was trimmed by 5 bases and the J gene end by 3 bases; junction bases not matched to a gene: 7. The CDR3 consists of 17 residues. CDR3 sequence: CASSPPGLAGGTDTQYF. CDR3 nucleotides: TGTGCCAGCAGCCCCCCTGGACTAGCGGGGGGTACAGATACGCAGTATTTT.

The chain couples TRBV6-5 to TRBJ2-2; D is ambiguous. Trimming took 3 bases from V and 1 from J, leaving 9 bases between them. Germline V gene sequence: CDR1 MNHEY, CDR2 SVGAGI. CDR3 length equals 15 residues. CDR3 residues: CASSYNKKNTGELFF. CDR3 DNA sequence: TGTGCCAGCAGTTATAATAAAAAGAACACCGGGGAGCTGTTTTTT.

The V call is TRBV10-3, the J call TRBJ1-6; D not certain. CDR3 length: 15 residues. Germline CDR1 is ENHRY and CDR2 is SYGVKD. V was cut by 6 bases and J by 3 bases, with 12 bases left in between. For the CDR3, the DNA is TGTGCCATCAGGGAAGGACTGAGCTATAATTCACCCCTCCACTTT. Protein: CAIREGLSYNSPLHF.

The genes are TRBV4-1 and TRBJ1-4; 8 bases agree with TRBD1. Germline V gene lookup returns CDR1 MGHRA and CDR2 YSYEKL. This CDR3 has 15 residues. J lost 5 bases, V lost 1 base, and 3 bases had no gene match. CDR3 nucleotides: TGCGCCAGCAGCCAAGTCGGGACAGGAAATGAAAAACTGTTTTTT. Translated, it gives CASSQVGTGNEKLFF.

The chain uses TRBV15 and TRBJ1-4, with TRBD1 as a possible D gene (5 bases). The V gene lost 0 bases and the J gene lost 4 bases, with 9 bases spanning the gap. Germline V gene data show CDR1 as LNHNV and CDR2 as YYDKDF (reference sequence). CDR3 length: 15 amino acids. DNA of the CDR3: TGTGCCACCAGCAGAGATGGGGGGGTTAATGAAAAACTGTTTTTT. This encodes CATSRDGGVNEKLFF.

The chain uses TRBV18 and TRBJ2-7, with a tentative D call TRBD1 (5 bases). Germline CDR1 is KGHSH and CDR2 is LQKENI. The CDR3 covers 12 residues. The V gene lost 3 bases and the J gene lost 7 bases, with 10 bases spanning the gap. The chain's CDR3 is CASSPKRQEQYF. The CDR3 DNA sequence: TGTGCCAGCTCACCTAAAAGACAGGAGCAGTACTTC.

CDR3 amino acids: CASSEQGASSYEQYF. DNA of the CDR3: TGTGCCAGCAGCGAGCAGGGGGCGAGCTCCTACGAGCAGTACTTC. The chain has TRBV2 and TRBJ2-7, with 8 nucleotides matching TRBD1. The V segment lost 6 bases and the J segment 0 bases; nucleotides outside the gene matches: 7. Germline V gene lookup returns CDR1 SNHLY and CDR2 FYNNEI. The CDR3 length is 15 residues.

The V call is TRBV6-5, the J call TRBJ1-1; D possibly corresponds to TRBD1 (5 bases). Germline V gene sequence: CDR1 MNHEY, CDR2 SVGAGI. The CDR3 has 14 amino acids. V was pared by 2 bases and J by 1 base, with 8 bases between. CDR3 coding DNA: TGTGCCAGCAGTTACGGGGCACCGAACACTGAAGCTTTCTTT. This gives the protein CASSYGAPNTEAFF.

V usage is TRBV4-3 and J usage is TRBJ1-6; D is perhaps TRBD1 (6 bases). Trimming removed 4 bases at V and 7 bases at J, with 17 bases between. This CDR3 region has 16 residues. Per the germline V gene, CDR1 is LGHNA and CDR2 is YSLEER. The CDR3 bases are TGCGCCAGCAGCCGAGGACGGGACACAAGAAATTCACCCCTCCACTTT. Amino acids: CASSRGRDTRNSPLHF.

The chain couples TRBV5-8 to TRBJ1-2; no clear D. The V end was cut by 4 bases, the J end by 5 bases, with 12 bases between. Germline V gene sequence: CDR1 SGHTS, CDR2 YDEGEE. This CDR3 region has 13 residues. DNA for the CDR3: TGTGCCAGCAGCAGCCGGGTTCCTTATGGCTACACCTTC. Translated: CASSSRVPYGYTF.

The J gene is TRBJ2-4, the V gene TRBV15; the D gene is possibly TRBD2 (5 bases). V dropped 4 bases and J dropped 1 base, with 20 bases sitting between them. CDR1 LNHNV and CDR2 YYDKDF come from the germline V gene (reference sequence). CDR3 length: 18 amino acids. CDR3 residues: CATSKRRRASFAKNIQYF. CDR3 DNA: TGTGCCACCAGCAAGCGCCGTCGGGCTAGCTTTGCCAAAAACATTCAGTACTTC.

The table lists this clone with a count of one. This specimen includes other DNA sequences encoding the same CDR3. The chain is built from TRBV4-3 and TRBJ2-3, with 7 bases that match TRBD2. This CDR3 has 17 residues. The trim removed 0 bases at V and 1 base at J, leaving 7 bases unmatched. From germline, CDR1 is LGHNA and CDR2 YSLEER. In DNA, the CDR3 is TGCGCCAGCAGCCAAGACGGGTTGGCGGGGGGCACAGATACGCAGTATTTT. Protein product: CASSQDGLAGGTDTQYF.